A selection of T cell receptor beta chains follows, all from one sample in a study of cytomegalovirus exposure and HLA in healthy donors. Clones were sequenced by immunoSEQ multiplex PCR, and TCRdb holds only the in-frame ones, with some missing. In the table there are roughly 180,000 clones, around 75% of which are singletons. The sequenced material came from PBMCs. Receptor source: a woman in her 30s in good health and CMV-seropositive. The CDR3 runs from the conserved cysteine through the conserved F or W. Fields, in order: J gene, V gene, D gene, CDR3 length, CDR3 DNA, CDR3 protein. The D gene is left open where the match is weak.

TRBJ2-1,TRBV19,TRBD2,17,TGTGCCAGTAGGGCGACTAGCGGGAGGGTCTCCTACAATGAGCAGTTCTTC,CASRATSGRVSYNEQFF
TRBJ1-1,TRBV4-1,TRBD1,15,TGCGCCAGCAGCCAACGACAGGGCCAGAACACTGAAGCTTTCTTT,CASSQRQGQNTEAFF
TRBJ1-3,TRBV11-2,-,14,TGTGCCAGCAGCTTAGGGAGCTCTGGAAACACCATATATTTT,CASSLGSSGNTIYF
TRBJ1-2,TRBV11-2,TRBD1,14,TGTGCCAGCAGCTCCCGGACAGGGGAGTTTGGCTACACCTTC,CASSSRTGEFGYTF
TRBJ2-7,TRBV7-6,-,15,TGTGCCAGCACCCGTTTGGCGGGGAACTTCTACGAGCAGTACTTC,CASTRLAGNFYEQYF
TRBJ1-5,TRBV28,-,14,TGTGCCAGCAGTTTACAACTCCTCAATCAGCCCCAGCATTTT,CASSLQLLNQPQHF
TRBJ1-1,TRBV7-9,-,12,TGTTCCAGCAGCCGAAACAGGGAAGAAGCTTTCTTT,CSSSRNREEAFF
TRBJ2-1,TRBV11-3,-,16,TGTGCCAGCAGCTTAGCGGGAGTTGGCTCCTACAATGAGCAGTTCTTC,CASSLAGVGSYNEQFF
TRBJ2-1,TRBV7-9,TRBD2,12,TGTGCCAGCAGGGGAGGGACTGCGGAGCAGTTCTTC,CASRGGTAEQFF
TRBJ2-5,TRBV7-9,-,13,TGTGCCAGCAGCTTACGAGCCCAAGAGACCCAGTACTTC,CASSLRAQETQYF
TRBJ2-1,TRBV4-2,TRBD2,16,TGTGCCAGCAGCCCCGGTGTCGGGGGGGGATACAATGAGCAGTTCTTC,CASSPGVGGGYNEQFF
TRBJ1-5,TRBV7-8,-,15,TGTGCCAGCAGCTTAGTGGCGGGTGGCAATCAGCCCCAGCATTTT,CASSLVAGGNQPQHF
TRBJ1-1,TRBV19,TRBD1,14,TGTGCCAGTAACCCCGGGACAGGGCGGACTGAAGCTTTCTTT,CASNPGTGRTEAFF
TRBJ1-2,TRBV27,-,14,TGTGCCAGCAGTTTGAAACTAGGCAACTATGGCTACACCTTC,CASSLKLGNYGYTF
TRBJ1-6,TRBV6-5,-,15,TGTGCCAGCAGTCGACTCGCTCTGCGGAATTCACCCCTCCACTTT,CASSRLALRNSPLHF